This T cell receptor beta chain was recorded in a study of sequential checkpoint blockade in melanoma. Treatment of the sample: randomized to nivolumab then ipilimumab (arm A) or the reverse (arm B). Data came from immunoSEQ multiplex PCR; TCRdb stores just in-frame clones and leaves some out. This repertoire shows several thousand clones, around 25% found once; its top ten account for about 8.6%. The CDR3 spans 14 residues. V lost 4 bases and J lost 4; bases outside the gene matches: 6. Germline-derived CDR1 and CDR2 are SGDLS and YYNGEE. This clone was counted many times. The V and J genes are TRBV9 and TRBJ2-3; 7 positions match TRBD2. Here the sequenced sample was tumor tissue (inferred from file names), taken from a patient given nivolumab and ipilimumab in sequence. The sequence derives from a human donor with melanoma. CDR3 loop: CASSIYAGADTQYF. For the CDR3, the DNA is TGTGCCAGCAGCATCTACGCGGGGGCAGATACGCAGTATTTT.